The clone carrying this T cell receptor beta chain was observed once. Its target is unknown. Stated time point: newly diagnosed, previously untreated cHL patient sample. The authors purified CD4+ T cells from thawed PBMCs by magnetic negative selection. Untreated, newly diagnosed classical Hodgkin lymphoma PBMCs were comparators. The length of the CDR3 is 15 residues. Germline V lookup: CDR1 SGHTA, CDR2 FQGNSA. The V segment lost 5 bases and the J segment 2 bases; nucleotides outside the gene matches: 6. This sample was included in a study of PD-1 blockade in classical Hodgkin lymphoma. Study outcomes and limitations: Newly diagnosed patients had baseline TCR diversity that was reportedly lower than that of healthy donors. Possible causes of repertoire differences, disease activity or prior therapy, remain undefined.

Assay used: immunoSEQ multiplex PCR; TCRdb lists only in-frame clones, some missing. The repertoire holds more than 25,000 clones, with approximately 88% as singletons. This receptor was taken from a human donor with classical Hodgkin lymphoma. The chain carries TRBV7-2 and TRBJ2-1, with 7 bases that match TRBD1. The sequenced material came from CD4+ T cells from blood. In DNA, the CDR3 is TGTGCCAGCAGCCCAGAGGGGGCTCCCTACAATGAGCAGTTCTTC. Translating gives CASSPEGAPYNEQFF.